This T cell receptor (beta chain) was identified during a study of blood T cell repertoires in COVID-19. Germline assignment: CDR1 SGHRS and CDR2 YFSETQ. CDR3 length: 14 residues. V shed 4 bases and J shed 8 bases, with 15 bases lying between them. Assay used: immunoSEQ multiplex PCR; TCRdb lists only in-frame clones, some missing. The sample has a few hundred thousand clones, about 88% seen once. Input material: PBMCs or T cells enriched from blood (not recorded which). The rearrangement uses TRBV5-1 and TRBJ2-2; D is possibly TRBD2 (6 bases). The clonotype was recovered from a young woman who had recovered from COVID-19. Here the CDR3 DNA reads TGCGCCAGCAGCCTGCGGGAAGCCTCGGGGGAGCTGTTTTTT. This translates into CASSLREASGELFF.